The clone carrying this TCR beta chain was detected only a few times. V dropped 5 bases and J dropped 7; count of bases not matched to a gene: 18. The CDR3 covers 17 residues. CDR1 SGHAT and CDR2 FQNNGV come from the germline V gene. The data belong to a study of radiotherapy plus CTLA-4 blockade in lung cancer. Measured with immunoSEQ multiplex PCR; TCRdb has only the in-frame clones, and not every one. The table includes around 30,000 clones, 70% detected once. The sequence was obtained from a human donor with non-small cell lung cancer who had stable disease on radiotherapy plus ipilimumab. The V gene is TRBV11-2, the J gene TRBJ2-5; 8 bases agree with TRBD2. Material: peripheral blood, obtained from a patient treated with radiotherapy plus ipilimumab. The CDR3 spells CASSHVMGGRFRGTQYF. The CDR3 DNA reads TGTGCCAGCAGCCACGTAATGGGCGGGAGGTTTCGGGGGACCCAGTACTTC.